These T cell receptor beta chains were read from a single sample in a study of shared clonotypes between healthy human individuals. The repertoire was sequenced with immunoSEQ multiplex PCR; TCRdb's copy has only in-frame clones and lacks some. This table holds around 720,000 clones, around four fifths found once. Source material: memory CD4+ T cells sorted from blood. The receptors were sampled from a woman aged 25 to 39 in good health. Each CDR3 is given with its conserved first and last residue. The D gene is left open where the match is weak. For some rows the clone size is stated as once, few or many, or as a class when expanded; others skip it.

cdr3_nt cdr3_aa v_call clone_size cdr3_length d_call j_call
TGTGCCAGCTCACCCAACAAACAAGAGACCCAGTACTTC CASSPNKQETQYF TRBV18 - 13 - TRBJ2-5
TGTGCCAGCACCTTAGCGGTCACCGGGGAGCTGTTTTTT CASTLAVTGELFF TRBV7-9 - 13 - TRBJ2-2
TGTGCCAGCAGTTACCGCGGGACCGAATACACAGATACGCAGTATTTT CASSYRGTEYTDTQYF TRBV27 - 16 - TRBJ2-3
TGTGCCAGCCAGAGCGTGGGGACAGGGGTCTACAATGAGCAGTTCTTC CASQSVGTGVYNEQFF TRBV28 - 16 TRBD1 TRBJ2-1
TGTGCCAGCAGCGGGGACAGGGGTGGGACTGAAGCTTTCTTT CASSGDRGGTEAFF TRBV9 - 14 TRBD1 TRBJ1-1
TGTGCCAGCAGTTACGTGGCTAGCGGGAGGGGGTACATTCAGTACTTC CASSYVASGRGYIQYF TRBV6-5 - 16 TRBD2 TRBJ2-4
TGTGCCAGCAGCTTGGGGACGGGGAGGAACACTGAAGCTTTCTTT CASSLGTGRNTEAFF TRBV7-9 many 15 - TRBJ1-1
TGTGCCAGCACCGAAGGTACTGGGGGCGGTGAAAAACTGTTTTTT CASTEGTGGGEKLFF TRBV2 - 15 - TRBJ1-4
TGTGCTCGCATCTCCCACGAGCAGTACTTC CARISHEQYF TRBV6-4 - 10 - TRBJ2-7
TGTGCCAGCTCACCGTCACAGATGACTAGCAATCAGCCCCAGCATTTT CASSPSQMTSNQPQHF TRBV18 - 16 - TRBJ1-5
TGTGCCAGCAGCCCTTGGACGGGGAGCGACGAGCAGTACTTC CASSPWTGSDEQYF TRBV7-8 few 14 - TRBJ2-7
TGTGCCAGCAGCCCTCAGGCCATCCTCTACAATGAGCAGTTCTTC CASSPQAILYNEQFF TRBV7-3 - 15 - TRBJ2-1
TGTGCCAGCAGTTTTATGGCCGGGACAGGAAACTATGGCTACACCTTC CASSFMAGTGNYGYTF TRBV28 few 16 TRBD1 TRBJ1-2
TGTGCCAGCAGTTTAGGGGTTCTACGGAACACTGAAGCTTTCTTT CASSLGVLRNTEAFF TRBV27 - 15 - TRBJ1-1
TGTGCCAGCAGCCGCAGGGCAGATTACGAGCAGTACTTC CASSRRADYEQYF TRBV13 - 13 - TRBJ2-7
TGTGCCAGCAGTTATCTTCGGGACAGGTACAATGAGCAGTTCTTC CASSYLRDRYNEQFF TRBV27 - 15 TRBD1 TRBJ2-1
TGTGCCAGCAGCTCGCGACAGGGCCTTGGCTACACCTTC CASSSRQGLGYTF TRBV7-3 - 13 TRBD1 TRBJ1-2
TGCGCCAGCAGTCAATCGACGGGCCTGCTTGAAGCTTTCTTT CASSQSTGLLEAFF TRBV23-1 - 14 - TRBJ1-1
TGTGCCAGCAGTGATTCTGGCGGTAGCACAGATACGCAGTATTTT CASSDSGGSTDTQYF TRBV25-1 - 15 - TRBJ2-3
TGTGCCAGCAGTTATCAGAACAATCAGCCCCAGCATTTT CASSYQNNQPQHF TRBV28 - 13 - TRBJ1-5
TGCGCCAGCAGCTTGGGGGGCTCTCTGAACACTGAAGCTTTCTTT CASSLGGSLNTEAFF TRBV5-1 - 15 - TRBJ1-1
TGTGCCAGCAGTTTATCTACAGGGACGGGCAATCAGCCCCAGCATTTT CASSLSTGTGNQPQHF TRBV28 once 16 - TRBJ1-5
TGTGCCAGCAGCTTAATGCAGGGAGCTAACTATGGCTACACCTTC CASSLMQGANYGYTF TRBV9 - 15 - TRBJ1-2
TGTGCCAGCGCGAGAGGATGGGAGACCCAGTACTTC CASARGWETQYF TRBV11-1 - 12 - TRBJ2-5
TGTGCCAGCAGCGCGACGGGGGGACCCTACGAGCAGTACTTC CASSATGGPYEQYF TRBV6-4 - 14 TRBD2 TRBJ2-7
TGTGCTAGTGGTTTGTCTCCCCGCGGGGGGTTCCGGGAAACTGAAGCTTTCTTT CASGLSPRGGFRETEAFF TRBV12-5 - 18 - TRBJ1-1
TGTGCCAGCAGGAAACCGGTGGACAGGGGGCAGAGTGGCTACACCTTC CASRKPVDRGQSGYTF TRBV5-5 few 16 TRBD1 TRBJ1-2
TGTGCCAGCAGTGACTCAGGGACAGGGGGTGAAAAACTGTTTTTT CASSDSGTGGEKLFF TRBV6-4 - 15 TRBD1 TRBJ1-4
TGCGCCAGCAGTTCATACAGGGACAATGAGCAGTTCTTC CASSSYRDNEQFF TRBV4-1 - 13 - TRBJ2-1
TGTGCCAGCAGTGAACGTCAGGGTGGGGATACGCAGTATTTT CASSERQGGDTQYF TRBV25-1 - 14 - TRBJ2-3
TGTGCCAGTACCGACCAAGGCTTTACAGGGACGGCTTTCTTT CASTDQGFTGTAFF TRBV19 - 14 - TRBJ1-1
TGTGCCATCAGTGGGTCATTCGCAGCAAGCCAGCCCCAGCATTTT CAISGSFAASQPQHF TRBV10-3 - 15 - TRBJ1-5
TGTGCCATCAGTGAGTCCGGGACAGGGATTAATGGCTATGGCTACACCTTC CAISESGTGINGYGYTF TRBV10-3 few 17 TRBD1 TRBJ1-2
TGCGCCAGCAGCTTGGGAGGTGGGAACACAGATACGCAGTATTTT CASSLGGGNTDTQYF TRBV5-1 - 15 - TRBJ2-3
TGTGCCAGCAGCTTGGTCAGGGGGCGAGAGACCCAGTACTTC CASSLVRGRETQYF TRBV7-9 - 14 TRBD1 TRBJ2-5
TGTGCCAGCAGCGTAGATGCTAGCGGGAGGGGCTACGAGCAGTACTTC CASSVDASGRGYEQYF TRBV9 - 16 TRBD2 TRBJ2-7
TGTGCCTGGACTAAGGGGAGCTCTGGAAACACCATATATTTT CAWTKGSSGNTIYF TRBV30 few 14 - TRBJ1-3
TGCGCCAGCAGCAGTCCGGGACAGACCTATGGCTACACCTTC CASSSPGQTYGYTF TRBV5-1 - 14 TRBD1 TRBJ1-2
TGTGCCAGTAGTACCCAAGGGACAGTGAGAGCCTATGGCTACACCTTC CASSTQGTVRAYGYTF TRBV19 - 16 TRBD1 TRBJ1-2